The subject of this entry is one T cell receptor beta chain. This sample stems from a study of blood T cell repertoires in COVID-19. Study-level information: Whether acute or convalescent, the COVID-19 samples came from the United States, Italy and Spain. T cells, B-cell-depleted T cells, or PBMCs provided the cDNA or gDNA that served as material.

CDR1 and CDR2 from the germline V gene are SEHNR and FQNEAQ (reference sequence). The V end was cut by 5 bases, the J end by 5 bases, with 13 bases between. The CDR3 has 14 amino acids. As processed by the authors: Cell counts per sample came from amplifying reference gene primers. Repertoires were generated with immunoSEQ multiplex PCR, while TCRdb's copy carries only in-frame clones and drops some. D and trimming come from the DNA, and the V and J calls and clone size come from that table. The sample has some 53,000 clones, over 75% seen once; the top ten hold approximately 16%. The receptor was derived from a human donor with active COVID-19. The donor label of this sample is uncertain. The rearrangement uses TRBV7-9 and TRBJ2-1; possible D gene TRBD2, 5 bases. Sequencing was performed on peripheral blood. The CDR3 nucleotides are TGTGCCAGCAGCGCAACGTTACTAGACAATGAGCAGTTCTTC. Translated, it gives CASSATLLDNEQFF.